The 27 T cell receptor beta chains below all came from one sample that was sequenced in a study of T cell repertoires in cytomegalovirus infection. Their antigens are not known. Via MiXCR, TCRdb re-called the reads, giving one row per CDR3 protein. The sample lists 600,000 to 700,000 distinct CDR3 sequences, about 33% occurring once. This material consisted of cultured PBMCs, taken from culture after CMV antigen stimulation. These receptor sequences come from a human donor in good health (CMV status not recorded). Some clones in this sample may be carry-over from other donors' samples.

This clonotype occurred many times. The chain couples TRBV5-1 to TRBJ2-3, with a tentative D call TRBD1 (5 bases). Germline loops: CDR1 SGHRS, CDR2 YFSETQ. The CDR3 covers 13 residues. V gave up 3 bases and J gave up 6 bases, with 11 bases separating them. CDR3 in amino acids: CASSSEGADTQYF. The CDR3 DNA reads as TGCGCCAGCAGCTCGGAAGGGGCGGATACGCAGTATTTT.

This chain uses TRBV7-8 with TRBJ1-4; 9 nucleotides line up with TRBD1. The CDR3 extends over 17 amino acids. J was trimmed by 4 bases and V by 5 bases; bases with no gene match: 11. CDR1 is SGHVS, CDR2 FQNEAQ, per germline. CDR3 sequence: CASSPRRGTGLNEKLFF. CDR3 sequence (DNA): TGTGCCAGCAGCCCCCGTCGGGGGACAGGGCTTAATGAAAAACTGTTTTTT.

This clonotype came up a few times. V is TRBV11-2 and J is TRBJ2-2; 7 bases fit TRBD2. Germline lookup yields CDR1 SGHAT and CDR2 FQNNGV. This CDR3 comprises 19 residues. The V and J ends lost 6 bases and 0 bases, in that order; junction bases with no gene match: 16. CDR3 DNA: TGTGCCAGCAGTCGCGGGGGAGCGGGGTTAAAAACGAACACCGGGGAGCTGTTTTTT. Amino acid sequence: CASSRGGAGLKTNTGELFF.

This clonotype was counted at least ten times. The chain couples TRBV7-8 to TRBJ2-3, with D possibly TRBD2 on 5 matching bases. From germline, CDR1 is SGHVS and CDR2 FQNEAQ. V lost 4 bases, J lost 2 bases, and 13 bases lay in between. The CDR3 sequence is 15 residues long. In DNA form, the CDR3 reads TGTGCCAGCAGCTCGACTATTCGTCTCACAGATACGCAGTATTTT. It translates to CASSSTIRLTDTQYF. The entire variable domain, with the rest obtained from reference TRBV7-8 and TRBJ2-3, is as follows: GAGVSQSPRYKVAKRGQDVALRCDPISGHVSLFWYQQALGQGPEFLTYFQNEAQLDKSGLPSDRFFAERPEGSVSTLKIQRTQQEDSAVYLCASSSTIRLTDTQYFGPGTRLTVL.

The J gene is TRBJ1-3, the V gene TRBV2; D is perhaps TRBD1 (6 bases). Germline V gene sequence: CDR1 SNHLY, CDR2 FYNNEI. Trimming took 5 bases from V and 8 from J, leaving 16 bases between them. The CDR3 is 14 amino acids. The CDR3 DNA sequence: TGTGCCAGCAGTAGCGGGGGGGCATTCGACACCATATATTTT. Its translation is CASSSGGAFDTIYF.

This clonotype occurred a few times. J is TRBJ2-5 and V is TRBV12-3 or TRBV12-4; 10 bases map to TRBD1. The CDR3 totals 14 residues. With 6 bases clipped from V and 6 bases from J, the junction kept 7 bases outside the gene matches. The DNA for the CDR3 is TGTGCCAGCAGAGGGGGACAGGGGATGAAGACCCAGTACTTC. Translation gives CASRGGQGMKTQYF.

This clonotype appeared many times. The chain carries TRBV7-9 and TRBJ1-1; maybe TRBD1 (5 bases). The germline V gene encodes CDR1 SEHNR and CDR2 FQNEAQ (reference sequence). CDR3 length equals 13 residues. Trimming took 7 bases from V and 1 from J, leaving 10 bases between them. The CDR3 loop reads CASNRDRNTEAFF. The DNA of the CDR3 is TGTGCCAGCAACAGAGACAGGAACACTGAAGCTTTCTTT. The whole variable domain, remainder taken from reference TRBV7-9 and TRBJ1-1, is DTGVSQNPRHKITKRGQNVTFRCDPISEHNRLYWYRQTLGQGPEFLTYFQNEAQLEKSRLLSDRFSAERPKGSFSTLEIQRTEQGDSAMYLCASNRDRNTEAFFGQGTRLTVV.

This clonotype was detected many times. One end of the junction varies from germline; a read error may be responsible. The chain recombines TRBV7-8 with TRBJ1-1; TRBD1 is a possible D gene (5 bases). The germline V gene encodes CDR1 SGHVS and CDR2 FQNEAQ. CDR3 length: 14 residues. The CDR3 reads CASSLAGTITEAFF. The CDR3 region has the DNA TGTGCCAGCAGCCTAGCCGGGACCATTACTGAAGCTTTCTTT.

J is TRBJ2-7 and V is TRBV6-5, with D possibly being TRBD2 (5 bases). Trimming cost V 2 bases and J 4 bases, with 18 bases left between them. The CDR3 contains 16 residues. Germline V lookup: CDR1 MNHEY, CDR2 SVGAGI. CDR3 sequence (DNA): TGTGCCAGCAGTTACCCGCCGAGGGTAGCAAATTACGAGCAGTACTTC. Protein product: CASSYPPRVANYEQYF.

The chain links TRBV4-1 to TRBJ2-3; TRBD2 might be the D (7 bases). The germline V and J ends were trimmed by 6 bases and 5 bases, with 21 bases remaining between them. The CDR3 has 16 amino acids. CDR1 and CDR2 (germline): MGHRA, YSYEKL. The CDR3 spells CASRPRGGNSKDTQYF. For the CDR3, the DNA is TGCGCCAGCAGACCGAGGGGGGGAAACTCGAAAGATACGCAGTATTTT.

The chain carries TRBV7-4 and TRBJ2-5; D is undetermined. The CDR3 runs 14 residues. The germline gives CDR1 SGHVT, CDR2 SQSDAQ. V shed 7 bases and J shed 4 bases, with 16 bases lying between them. CDR3 nucleotides: TGTGCCAGCAACCCCCCAGATACCCGAGAGACCCAGTACTTC. This encodes CASNPPDTRETQYF.

The chain joins TRBV20-1 to TRBJ2-7; 10 nucleotides match TRBD2. V gave up 3 bases and J gave up 3 bases; unmatched junction bases: 14. This CDR3 is 17 amino acids long. The V gene's germline CDR1 is DFQATT and CDR2 SNEGSKA (reference sequence). CDR3 protein: CSARVSHSGRENYEQYF. The CDR3 nucleotides read TGCAGTGCTAGGGTTTCCCACAGCGGGAGGGAAAACTACGAGCAGTACTTC.

This sequence joins TRBV2 and TRBJ2-3; TRBD1 is a possible D gene (5 bases). Germline V CDR1 and CDR2: SNHLY, FYNNEI. V was trimmed by 7 bases and J by 5 bases, leaving 16 bases between them. CDR3 length: 14 residues. CDR3 residues: CASTSWRRGDTQYF. The CDR3 bases are TGTGCCAGCACCTCCTGGCGTAGGGGAGATACGCAGTATTTT.

The genes are TRBV12-3 or TRBV12-4 and TRBJ2-5; no clear D gene. V gave up 5 bases and J gave up 2 bases, with 12 bases separating them. The CDR3 is 14 amino acids. CDR3 protein: CASSPGLRQETQYF. The DNA of the CDR3 is TGTGCCAGCAGTCCCGGATTGAGACAAGAGACCCAGTACTTC.

The rearrangement joins TRBV5-1 to TRBJ2-6; TRBD2 is a possible D gene (7 bases). From germline, CDR1 is SGHRS and CDR2 YFSETQ. The CDR3 length is 17 residues. Trimming cost V 3 bases and J 4 bases, with 17 bases left between them. The CDR3 sequence: CASSYREGVMGANVLTF. In nucleotides, the CDR3 is TGCGCCAGCAGCTACAGGGAGGGCGTGATGGGGGCCAACGTCCTGACTTTC.

The rearrangement uses TRBV11-2 and TRBJ1-2; 8 bases fit TRBD1. Looked up from germline, CDR1 is SGHAT and CDR2 is FQNNGV. CDR3 size: 13 residues. J gave up 4 bases and V 9 bases, and 7 bases lay outside the gene matches. CDR3 in amino acids: CASPPQGAYGYTF. The CDR3 region has the DNA TGTGCCAGTCCACCTCAGGGGGCCTATGGCTACACCTTC.

The V and J genes are TRBV7-6 and TRBJ1-1; D is uncertain. The V gene's germline CDR1 is SGHVS and CDR2 FNYEAQ. CDR3 length: 14 amino acids. The V gene lost 4 bases and the J gene lost 4 bases, with 13 bases spanning the gap. CDR3 nucleotides: TGTGCCAGCAGCTCTAGGGCAGCTCCCACTGAAGCTTTCTTT. It yields the protein CASSSRAAPTEAFF.

The table lists this clonotype with a few counts. This chain connects TRBV20-1 to TRBJ2-5; D ambiguous. The CDR3 consists of 14 residues. V was clipped by 3 bases and J by 0 bases, with 11 bases between them. Germline CDR1 reads DFQATT; CDR2 reads SNEGSKA (reference sequence). CDR3 residues: CSARFLVDQETQYF. The DNA of the CDR3 is TGCAGTGCTAGGTTTCTAGTAGACCAAGAGACCCAGTACTTC.

This rearrangement joins TRBV10-3 to TRBJ2-5; 13 nucleotides line up with TRBD2. The CDR3 runs 16 residues. With V trimmed by 3 bases and J by 5 bases, 6 bases remained unmatched. Germline CDR1 is ENHRY and CDR2 is SYGVKD. The CDR3 sequence is CAISDLGTSGDETQYF. CDR3 nucleotides: TGTGCCATCAGTGACCTAGGGACTAGCGGGGACGAGACCCAGTACTTC.

The V gene is TRBV7-2, the J gene TRBJ2-2; D remains unclear. Germline V lookup: CDR1 SGHTA, CDR2 FQGNSA. This CDR3 is 16 amino acids long. Between the trimmed V and J ends, which lost 1 base and 1 base, there was a span of 10 bases. CDR3 nucleotide sequence: TGTGCCAGCAGCTTAGACCGGCTAGAGAACACCGGGGAGCTGTTTTTT. Amino acid sequence: CASSLDRLENTGELFF.

This chain uses TRBV19 with TRBJ2-1, with 12 nucleotides matching TRBD2. There are 16 residues in the CDR3. Germline CDR1 is LNHDA and CDR2 is SQIVND (reference sequence). With V trimmed by 3 bases and J by 7 bases, 7 bases remained unmatched. This chain's CDR3 is CASSISLAGGQNEQFF. The CDR3, as DNA: TGTGCCAGTAGTATCTCACTAGCGGGAGGTCAGAATGAGCAGTTCTTC.

This clonotype appeared a few times. This sequence joins TRBV7-2 and TRBJ1-5, with 7 nucleotides matching TRBD1. Trimming at V came to 6 bases and at J to 7 bases, leaving 12 bases not matched to a gene. CDR3 size: 15 residues. Germline values: CDR1 SGHTA, CDR2 FQGNSA. This CDR3 reads CASRLGGGQAQPQHF. The CDR3 nucleotides read TGTGCCAGCAGGCTCGGAGGGGGCCAGGCGCAGCCCCAGCATTTT. The full variable domain, rest sourced from reference TRBV7-2 and TRBJ1-5, is GAGVSQSPSNKVTEKGKDVELRCDPISGHTALYWYRQSLGQGLEFLIYFQGNSAPDKSGLPSDRFSAERTGGSVSTLTIQRTQQEDSAVYLCASRLGGGQAQPQHFGDGTRLSIL.

The table lists this clonotype with a few counts. J is TRBJ1-2 and V is TRBV12-3 or TRBV12-4, with D perhaps matching TRBD1 (5 bases). V was cut by 6 bases and J by 4 bases, with 18 bases left in between. There are 15 residues in the CDR3. The CDR3 here is CASSRGGDAGYGYTF. The CDR3 bases are TGTGCCAGCAGCCGGGGGGGGGACGCCGGCTATGGCTACACCTTC.

This clonotype was seen a few times. The chain links TRBV7-9 to TRBJ2-7; 11 positions match TRBD1. V was pared by 4 bases and J by 5 bases, with 7 bases of the junction left unmatched. CDR1 and CDR2 (germline): SEHNR, FQNEAQ (reference sequence). This CDR3 comprises 15 residues. The CDR3 protein is CASSSGTGGEDEQYF. For the CDR3, the DNA is TGTGCCAGCAGCTCCGGGACAGGGGGGGAGGACGAGCAGTACTTC.

The chain uses TRBV7-8 and TRBJ1-4, with D unresolved. The V and J ends lost 2 bases and 7 bases respectively, with 8 bases between them. From germline, CDR1 is SGHVS and CDR2 FQNEAQ. CDR3 length equals 13 residues. The CDR3 loop is CASSLYYGEKLFF. The CDR3 DNA sequence: TGTGCCAGCAGCTTATATTATGGTGAAAAACTGTTTTTT.

This clonotype has ten or more counts. The rearrangement links TRBV7-2 to TRBJ2-3; D not resolved. The germline V gene encodes CDR1 SGHTA and CDR2 FQGNSA. The CDR3 consists of 15 residues. V shed 5 bases and J shed 5 bases, with 17 bases lying between them. CDR3 DNA: TGTGCCAGCAGCGACCGTTCTAGTGTGTTAGATACGCAGTATTTT. Residues: CASSDRSSVLDTQYF.

V usage is TRBV10-3 and J usage is TRBJ1-3, with a weak D call TRBD1 (5 bases). CDR1 and CDR2 (germline): ENHRY, SYGVKD. V dropped 6 bases and J dropped 0 bases, with 6 bases sitting between them. The CDR3 consists of 13 residues. CDR3 nucleotides: TGTGCCATCAGGGACACCTCTGGAAACACCATATATTTT. Protein product: CAIRDTSGNTIYF.